These 25 T cell receptor beta chains were all obtained from the same sample, sequenced in a study of blood T cell repertoires in COVID-19. TCRdb keeps only in-frame clones here, not all; method: immunoSEQ multiplex PCR. The sample lists some 48,000 clones, approximately 85% occurring once. The material sequenced was peripheral blood. Source of these receptors: a human donor with acute or convalescent COVID-19. The donor label of this sample is uncertain.

The chain has TRBV11-3 and TRBJ2-1; D tentatively fits TRBD1 or TRBD2 (5 bases each). The CDR3 contains 11 residues. The V end was cut by 10 bases, the J end by 9 bases, with 13 bases between. CDR1 is SGHNT, CDR2 YENEEA, per germline. The CDR3, as DNA: TGTGCCACCAGGGCGGGCGTTGAGCAGTTCTTC. It encodes CATRAGVEQFF.

This clone has a handful of counts. The genes are TRBV12-3 or TRBV12-4 and TRBJ1-2; D is ambiguous. This CDR3 is 11 amino acids long. Trimming removed 3 bases from V and 4 bases from J, with 3 bases in between. This CDR3 is CASSLAYGYTF. CDR3 sequence (DNA): TGTGCCAGCAGTTTGGCCTATGGCTACACCTTC.

V is TRBV3-1 (or the pseudogene TRBV3-2) and J is TRBJ2-2; 11 bases are a match to TRBD2. The ends lost 6 bases at V and 6 bases at J; junction bases unmatched: 6. This CDR3 comprises 15 residues. In germline, CDR1 is LGHDT, CDR2 YNNKEL (reference sequence). CDR3 amino acids: CASSHTSGRSGELFF. In DNA form, the CDR3 reads TGTGCCAGCAGTCACACTAGCGGGAGATCCGGGGAGCTGTTTTTT.

In this sample, this clone turned up once. The CDR3 nucleotides read TGTGCCAGCAGCTCCAGGGTCAATGAGCAGTTCTTC. It specifies CASSSRVNEQFF. The V gene is TRBV3-1 (or the pseudogene TRBV3-2), the J gene TRBJ2-1; possible D gene TRBD1, 5 bases. Germline values: CDR1 LGHDT, CDR2 YNNKEL (reference sequence). This CDR3 is built from 12 residues. Deletions cut 5 bases from V and 6 bases from J, with 8 bases between.

This clone occurred once. This sequence joins TRBV4-3 and TRBJ1-2; weak D call: TRBD1 (6 bases). The CDR3 is 15 residues long. Trimming took off 0 bases at V and 4 bases at J, with 12 bases between the two ends. Germline CDR1 reads LGHNA; CDR2 reads YSLEER. The CDR3 bases are TGCGCCAGCAGCCAAGACGCAGGGGCGGGCTATGGCTACACCTTC. It translates to CASSQDAGAGYGYTF.

This clone has a handful of counts. V is TRBV7-9 and J is TRBJ2-7, with D possibly matching TRBD2 (6 bases). CDR1 is SEHNR and CDR2 is FQNEAQ in the germline V gene (reference sequence). This CDR3 region has 13 residues. Deletions cut 2 bases from V and 5 bases from J, with 10 bases between. The CDR3 protein is CASSLTSTHEQYF. For the CDR3, the DNA is TGTGCCAGCAGCTTAACTAGCACCCACGAGCAGTACTTC.

This chain connects TRBV6-2 or TRBV6-3 to TRBJ1-2; D gene unclear. This CDR3 contains 15 residues. Per the germline V gene, CDR1 is MNHEY and CDR2 is SVGEGT. V gave up 0 bases and J gave up 4 bases, with 12 bases separating them. CDR3 protein: CASSYSAGQLYGYTF. CDR3 bases: TGTGCCAGCAGTTACTCTGCAGGTCAGCTCTATGGCTACACCTTC.

This chain joins TRBV10-3 and TRBJ1-2, with D maybe TRBD1 (6 bases). Germline lookup yields CDR1 ENHRY and CDR2 SYGVKD. This CDR3 region has 14 residues. V gave up 5 bases and J gave up 3 bases, with 13 bases separating them. DNA for the CDR3: TGTGCCATCAGTTTACAGGGTTGGGACTATGGCTACACCTTC. Protein product: CAISLQGWDYGYTF.

This chain links TRBV11-2 with TRBJ2-1; TRBD2 aligns across 9 bases. The V segment lost 8 bases and the J segment 4 bases; nucleotides outside the gene matches: 15. CDR1 SGHAT and CDR2 FQNNGV come from the germline V gene. The CDR3 has 17 residues. The CDR3 region is CASGPGLAKKGYNEQFF. The CDR3 DNA sequence: TGTGCCAGCGGGCCGGGACTAGCTAAGAAGGGTTACAATGAGCAGTTCTTC.

This clone was seen more than once but under ten times. The chain links TRBV7-9 to TRBJ1-2; maybe TRBD1 (5 bases). Between the trimmed V and J ends, which lost 6 bases and 6 bases, there was a span of 11 bases. Germline V gene lookup returns CDR1 SEHNR and CDR2 FQNEAQ (reference sequence). The CDR3 is made up of 12 amino acids. This CDR3 is CASSLQTDGYTF. Here the CDR3 DNA reads TGTGCCAGCAGTCTCCAGACAGATGGCTACACCTTC.

The chain carries TRBV2 and TRBJ2-7; 9 bases are a match to TRBD1. Germline V lookup: CDR1 SNHLY, CDR2 FYNNEI. The CDR3 is 15 amino acids. V lost 5 bases and J lost 3; bases outside the gene matches: 8. CDR3 sequence: CASSPPGQGFYEQYF. Here the CDR3 DNA reads TGTGCCAGCAGTCCCCCGGGACAGGGCTTCTACGAGCAGTACTTC.

The gene calls are TRBV19 and TRBJ2-7; 10 nucleotides line up with TRBD2. Unmatched junction bases numbered 7, after V lost 9 bases and J lost 2 bases. The germline V gene encodes CDR1 LNHDA and CDR2 SQIVND (reference sequence). The CDR3 covers 14 residues. CDR3 in DNA: TGTGCCAGCAGTCGGACTAGCGGTACCTACGAGCAGTACTTC. Translating gives CASSRTSGTYEQYF.

The chain carries TRBV6-5 and TRBJ2-7, with 7 bases aligning to TRBD1. This CDR3 is built from 16 residues. Germline V lookup: CDR1 MNHEY, CDR2 SVGAGI. V lost 4 bases to trimming and J lost 7 bases; unmatched junction nucleotides: 16. CDR3 loop: CASSLKPRDRRWEQYF. The CDR3 coding sequence is TGTGCCAGCAGTTTAAAGCCGAGGGACAGACGGTGGGAGCAGTACTTC.

The rearrangement uses TRBV15 and TRBJ1-6; 8 nucleotides line up with TRBD1. V gave up 0 bases and J gave up 7 bases; unmatched junction bases: 2. Germline V gene lookup returns CDR1 LNHNV and CDR2 YYDKDF (reference sequence). CDR3 length equals 15 residues. CDR3 region: CATSRDPGGNSPLHF. CDR3 coding DNA: TGTGCCACCAGCAGAGATCCAGGGGGCAATTCACCCCTCCACTTT.

This clone was seen a single time. This chain uses TRBV30 with TRBJ2-3, with 16 bases aligning to TRBD2. The V segment lost 4 bases and the J segment 2 bases; nucleotides outside the gene matches: 6. CDR1 is GTSNPN, CDR2 SVGIG, per germline (reference sequence). This CDR3 is built from 17 residues. Here the CDR3 reads CAWTGLAGGRTTDTQYF. DNA of the CDR3: TGTGCCTGGACGGGACTAGCGGGAGGGCGTACCACAGATACGCAGTATTTT.

The chain is built from TRBV4-3 and TRBJ2-5; 12 positions agree with TRBD2. The CDR3 extends over 16 amino acids. V was clipped by 3 bases and J by 9 bases; unmatched bases: 11. Germline CDR1 reads LGHNA; CDR2 reads YSLEER. The CDR3 DNA sequence: TGCGCCAGCAGCCAGACTAGCGGTCTAGCGGGAGGGGCCCAGTACTTC. Its protein product is CASSQTSGLAGGAQYF.

This clone was detected only a few times. The chain employs TRBV11-3 and TRBJ2-5, with a tentative D call TRBD2 (6 bases). The CDR3 sequence is 14 residues long. Trimming took off 4 bases at V and 5 bases at J, with 14 bases between the two ends. Germline assignment: CDR1 SGHNT and CDR2 YENEEA. CDR3 sequence reads: CASSYRRGRETQYF. The CDR3 DNA follows: TGTGCCAGCAGCTACAGGAGAGGGAGGGAGACCCAGTACTTC.

The chain is built from TRBV6-1 and TRBJ1-2; D call uncertain. The CDR3 runs to 15 residues. Germline V gene sequence: CDR1 MNHNS, CDR2 SASEGT. Trimming took off 2 bases at V and 6 bases at J, with 16 bases between the two ends. CDR3 in amino acids: CASSEWAAEINGYTF. The CDR3 nucleotides read TGTGCCAGCAGTGAATGGGCAGCGGAAATCAATGGCTACACCTTC.

This sequence joins TRBV13 and TRBJ2-5, with D possibly matching TRBD2 (5 bases). This CDR3 region has 15 residues. V was shortened by 3 bases and J by 1 base, with 12 bases between the two germline ends. Germline lookup yields CDR1 PRHDT and CDR2 FYEKMQ (reference sequence). CDR3 DNA sequence: TGTGCCAGCAGCTTCGCGGGCCATGCCCAAGAGACCCAGTACTTC. Protein sequence: CASSFAGHAQETQYF.

V and J are TRBV24-1 and TRBJ2-1; 9 nucleotides line up with TRBD1. Germline lookup yields CDR1 KGHDR and CDR2 SFDVKD. The CDR3 spans 15 residues. The junction had 0 bases not matched to a gene; V was cut back by 2 bases and J by 2 bases. The CDR3 loop is CATSDWDRAYNEQFF. The CDR3 DNA sequence: TGTGCCACCAGTGATTGGGACAGGGCCTACAATGAGCAGTTCTTC.

This clone was found once. V gene TRBV16 combines with J gene TRBJ2-7; possible D gene TRBD2, 6 bases. This CDR3 spans 18 amino acids. Trimming left V 0 bases short and J 3 bases short, with 21 bases between. The germline V gene has CDR1 KGHSY and CDR2 FQNENV. CDR3 amino acids: CASSQSWLSNPGDYEQYF. The CDR3 bases are TGTGCCAGCAGCCAATCTTGGTTATCCAACCCGGGAGACTACGAGCAGTACTTC.

The V and J genes are TRBV6-1 and TRBJ1-1; D is perhaps TRBD1 (5 bases). The CDR3 totals 12 residues. V was cut by 1 base and J by 9 bases, with 9 bases left in between. The V gene's germline CDR1 is MNHNS and CDR2 SASEGT. CDR3 protein: CASSEDRQKAFF. For the CDR3, the DNA is TGTGCCAGCAGTGAAGATAGACAGAAAGCTTTCTTT.

In this sample, this clone turned up a few times. The V and J genes are TRBV7-6 and TRBJ2-6; D is perhaps TRBD2 (6 bases). Looked up from germline, CDR1 is SGHVS and CDR2 is FNYEAQ. V was trimmed by 8 bases and J by 1 base, leaving 6 bases between them. The CDR3 totals 13 residues. CDR3 protein: CASGGSGANVLTF. The DNA for the CDR3 is TGTGCCAGCGGGGGGTCTGGGGCCAACGTCCTGACTTTC. The whole variable domain, remainder taken from reference TRBV7-6 and TRBJ2-6, is GAGVSQSPRYKVTKRGQDVALRCDPISGHVSLYWYRQALGQGPEFLTYFNYEAQQDKSGLPNDRFSAERPEGSISTLTIQRTEQRDSAMYRCASGGSGANVLTFGAGSRLTVL.

Remarks on this clone: The same CDR3 can be traced to other DNA sequences in this sample. The V call is TRBV7-2, the J call TRBJ2-3; 8 bases fit TRBD2. This CDR3 is 17 amino acids long. Germline V CDR1 and CDR2: SGHTA, FQGNSA. The V and J ends lost 0 bases and 3 bases, in that order; junction bases with no gene match: 8. This CDR3 is CASSLAGGSGRTDTQYF. The CDR3 region has the DNA TGTGCCAGCAGCTTAGCGGGGGGAAGCGGGAGAACAGATACGCAGTATTTT.

The chain combines TRBV5-1 with TRBJ2-7, with D perhaps TRBD1 (6 bases). Trimming removed 3 bases from V and 0 bases from J, with 13 bases in between. The CDR3 extends over 15 amino acids. The germline V gene has CDR1 SGHRS and CDR2 YFSETQ. CDR3 sequence reads: CASSSSTGTSYEQYF. For the CDR3, the DNA is TGCGCCAGCAGCTCTTCGACAGGAACCTCCTACGAGCAGTACTTC.